This TCR beta chain was captured in a study of T cells in Graves' hyperthyroidism and ophthalmopathy (dated by TCRdb to between 2017 and 2020). For the study in its entirety: Peripheral blood was sampled at the time of initial diagnosis, prior to any treatment. TCR Vbeta CDR3 sequencing of some 140 peripheral blood samples (about 45 ophthalmopathy, 70 to 85 hyperthyroidism and roughly 17 progressor patients) is reported in the paper. In more than 5 Graves' hyperthyroidism patients, the study also compared T-cell repertoires from thyroid tissue with T-cell repertoires from blood. Prospective prediction of ophthalmopathy was tested in an independent validation cohort consisting of roughly 20 hyperthyroidism patients and 17 patients who later progressed to ophthalmopathy. The 100 discovery patients were randomly divided into training and test sets at a 7:3 ratio. To identify TCR V-J signatures that set the groups apart, the researchers used a discovery cohort of 90 to 100 patients, made up of some 41 with Graves' ophthalmopathy and some 58 with stable Graves' hyperthyroidism. Following sampling, methimazole starting at 30 mg daily was given to hyperthyroidism patients, and high-dose intravenous methylprednisolone was given to ophthalmopathy patients.

From its cysteine to its phenylalanine, the CDR3 spans 21 amino acids. The only DNA kept is the CDR3, 63 bases in frame from the first base. V loses 1 base of germline sequence and J loses 2 bases, and the interval between the two ends is 26 bases. As encoded in the germline V gene, CDR1 is SGHDN while CDR2 is FVKESK. Overall results and qualifications from the work: Ophthalmopathy was separated from stable hyperthyroidism by a 13 V-J signature model, with over 85% sensitivity and about 81% specificity obtained in cross-validation and 80%/75% obtained in testing. In validation, progression to ophthalmopathy was predicted by the model with around 70% sensitivity and 72.22% specificity, a median of roughly 6 months before onset. Most expanded thyroid clonotypes (frequency above 0.001) were also detected in blood, suggesting blood repertoires may reflect thyroid immune responses. No statistical method was used to set the sample size in advance, and investigators knew the group allocation.

TCR beta CDR3 regions were amplified from RNA transcripts. For the first round of RT-PCR on the TCR CDR3, the HTBI primer set was used together with the Qiagen OneStep RT-PCR kit. Libraries were constructed in a second round of multiplex PCR, after which size selection and purification were performed. Paired-end sequencing of the libraries was performed with 100 bp reads on an Illumina HiSeq2000. The paper's processing steps were these. SOAPnuke was used to process the raw data, with reads discarded if the reads contained adapters or uncalled bases, had a mean Phred below 15, or lacked an exact constant-primer or identifier match. COPE v1.2.5 was used to merge the high-quality paired reads, and each unique nucleotide sequence was defined as a clonotype. MiTCR v1.1 was used to align the clonotypes against IMGT TRBV, TRBD and TRBJ reference segments. Only V-J combinations with frequency above 0.0001, covering 98% to 99.2% of repertoires, were analysed. The TCS score was defined as the ratio of F50 (clonal expansion) to E x V (chaos), calculated using BLOSUM62-based TCRdist between CDR3 peptides within each V-J. Welch's t-statistics and random forest reduced several hundred V-J features to 10 to 15, which were used in a naive Bayes classifier (R e1071). The public reads were quality trimmed at Q25 with fastp and then assembled into clones with MiXCR by TCRdb, keeping productive beta chains. Rows with one shared CDR3 protein collapse into an entry with the most common genes and DNA. The V and J calls follow TCRdb's processing rather than the paper's. The sample contains more than 350,000 distinct CDR3 sequences, approximately 17% of them found a single time. The ten largest clones capture 30% to 40% of the sample.

Hyperthyroidism patients were newly diagnosed, with disease duration under 2 months, and aged 18 to 65 years. Any patient with an uncontrolled infection, another autoimmune disease, pregnancy or lactation was excluded. Diagnoses were established on the basis of clinical symptoms, serum thyroxine and TRAb, thyroid ultrasound, and orbital computed tomography. Blood from progressor patients was drawn when they were first diagnosed with hyperthyroidism, before any ophthalmopathy symptoms appeared. PBMCs were separated from approximately 10 ml of fresh peripheral blood using Ficoll-Paque density gradient centrifugation. Progressor patients were first diagnosed with Graves' hyperthyroidism and then developed ophthalmopathy during follow-up. Total RNA was extracted with Trizol reagent, and quality was checked on an Agilent 2100 Bioanalyzer. This clonotype has a count of ten or more. No cognate antigen has been identified for it. No much larger clonotype is one base removed from it; base qualities were not supplied.

The source is a woman in her 30s with Graves' hyperthyroidism that later progressed to Graves' ophthalmopathy. The rearranged chain carries TRBV14 and TRBJ2-2; the D region is possibly TRBD1 or TRBD2, each matching across 5 bases. The sample consisted of blood. Read as DNA, the sequence is TGTGCCAGCAGCCAAGGACCTCCTAATTTCTCCTCCTGGGACAACACCGGGGAGCTGTTTTTT. This yields the protein CASSQGPPNFSSWDNTGELFF.